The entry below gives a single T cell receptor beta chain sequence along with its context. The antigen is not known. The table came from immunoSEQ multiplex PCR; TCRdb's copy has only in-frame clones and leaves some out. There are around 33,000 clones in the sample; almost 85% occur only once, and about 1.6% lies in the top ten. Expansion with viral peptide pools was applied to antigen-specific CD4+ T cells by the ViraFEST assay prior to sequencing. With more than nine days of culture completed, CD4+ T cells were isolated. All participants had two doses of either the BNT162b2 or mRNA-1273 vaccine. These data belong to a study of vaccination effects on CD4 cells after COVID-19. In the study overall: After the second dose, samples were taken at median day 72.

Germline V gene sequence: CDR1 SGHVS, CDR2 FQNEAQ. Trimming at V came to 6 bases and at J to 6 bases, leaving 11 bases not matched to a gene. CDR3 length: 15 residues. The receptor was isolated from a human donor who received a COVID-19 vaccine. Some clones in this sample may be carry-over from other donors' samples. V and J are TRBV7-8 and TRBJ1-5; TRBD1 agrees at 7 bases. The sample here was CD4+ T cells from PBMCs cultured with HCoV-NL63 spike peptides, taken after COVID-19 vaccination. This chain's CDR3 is CASSRTGQDGQPQHF. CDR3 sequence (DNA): TGTGCCAGCAGTCGAACTGGACAGGACGGTCAGCCCCAGCATTTT.